The sequence of this T cell receptor (beta chain) was determined in a study of OX40 agonist ivuxolimab in advanced cancers. General study points: At 0.1 to 3.0 mg/kg, CD4+ and CD8+ blood T cells expanded clonally by week 6.

TCRdb keeps only in-frame clones here, not all; method: immunoSEQ multiplex PCR. This table holds tens of thousands of clones, 70% to 90% found once. This CDR3 is built from 17 residues. Germline CDR1 reads SEHNR; CDR2 reads FQNEAQ (reference sequence). J lost 4 bases, V lost 6 bases, and 10 bases had no gene match. Of note for this clone: Its matching antigen is unknown.

The source is an adult with an advanced solid tumor such as melanoma, head and neck, liver or kidney cancer. The sample was CD4+ or CD8+ T cells sorted from blood, taken in a trial of the OX40 agonist ivuxolimab. This rearrangement joins TRBV7-9 to TRBJ2-5, with TRBD2 identical over 14 bases. CDR3 residues: CASRPLGLAGGRETQYF. The CDR3 DNA is TGTGCCAGCAGACCCCTCGGACTAGCGGGGGGCCGAGAGACCCAGTACTTC.